Sequencing of this T cell receptor beta chain was carried out in a study of regulatory T cells in long-lasting Graves disease. Construction of the TCR beta libraries employed iRepertoire HTBI primers in conjunction with Arm-PCR of CDR3 regions. Each CDR3 protein is one row after TCRdb ran MiXCR on the multiplex PCR reads. The sample holds around 470,000 distinct CDR3 sequences; 11% to 15% are singletons and the top ten take roughly a sixth. This clonotype occurred many times. The sample's time point: newly diagnosed GD, antithyroid drugs for less than 3 months. PBMC-extracted RNA yielded the TCR library. Germline assignment: CDR1 SGHAT and CDR2 FQNNGV. The J segment lost 6 bases and the V segment lost 0 bases, leaving 2 bases of the junction unmatched. The CDR3 spans 15 residues. The data were also submitted as part of a second study, on T cells in Graves' hyperthyroidism and ophthalmopathy. Per that study: Diagnoses rested on clinical symptoms, serum thyroxine and TRAb, thyroid ultrasound and orbital computed tomography. Most clonotypes that expanded in the thyroid above 0.001 also showed up in blood.

This clonotype originated in a woman in her fifties or sixties with Graves disease. The source was peripheral blood mononuclear cells (PBMCs), collected at new diagnosis, from a patient treated with antithyroid drugs. V and J are TRBV11-2 and TRBJ2-1, with 10 bases that match TRBD2. DNA for the CDR3: TGTGCCAGCAGCTTAGACACTAGCGGGGCCAATGAGCAGTTCTTC. As protein: CASSLDTSGANEQFF.